This T cell receptor (beta chain) was recorded in a study of T cells in Graves' hyperthyroidism and ophthalmopathy. The CDR3 is made up of 19 amino acids. V lost 1 base and J lost 4, with 25 bases in between. Germline-derived CDR1 and CDR2 are SEHNR and FQNEAQ (reference sequence). From RNA transcripts, TCR beta CDR3 regions were amplified. HTBI primers were employed in a first-round RT-PCR of the TCR CDR3. A single record per CDR3 protein comes from TCRdb applying MiXCR to the multiplex PCR reads. This table has about 760,000 distinct CDR3 sequences, 30% to 40% appearing once. This TCR derives from a woman aged 40 to 49 with Graves' hyperthyroidism. The chain recombines TRBV7-9 with TRBJ1-2; D is undetermined. The source material was blood. Here the CDR3 DNA reads TGTGCCAGCAGCTTAGAAGGCCTGCGTGCGGGCCGGCGGACCTATGGCTACACCTTC. Translation gives CASSLEGLRAGRRTYGYTF.